This T cell receptor (beta chain) derives from a study of response to subunit inactivated influenza vaccine. Study outcomes and limitations: The authors put forward the suggestion that each seasonal influenza vaccination may bring in only a limited number of new T cells.

This clonotype was picked up a small number of times. Antigen: not known. In TCRdb, the RT-PCR reads were re-called with MiXCR into one record per CDR3 protein. This repertoire shows about 500,000 distinct CDR3 sequences, around 7.7% found once; its top ten account for about an eighth. The sequence was obtained from a man aged 45-69 years who received an inactivated influenza vaccine. The material was PBMCs from blood, obtained around 25 months after vaccination.

CDR3 DNA sequence: TGTGCCAGGGGGGGCTCCAACACCGGGGAGCTGTTTTTT. It encodes CARGGSNTGELFF. This chain connects TRBV7-2 to TRBJ2-2, with D perhaps given as TRBD1 or TRBD2 (6 bases each). CDR3 length: 13 residues. CDR1 and CDR2 from the germline V gene are SGHTA and FQGNSA. Trimming shortened V by 9 bases and J by 2 bases, and 10 bases separated the two germline ends.